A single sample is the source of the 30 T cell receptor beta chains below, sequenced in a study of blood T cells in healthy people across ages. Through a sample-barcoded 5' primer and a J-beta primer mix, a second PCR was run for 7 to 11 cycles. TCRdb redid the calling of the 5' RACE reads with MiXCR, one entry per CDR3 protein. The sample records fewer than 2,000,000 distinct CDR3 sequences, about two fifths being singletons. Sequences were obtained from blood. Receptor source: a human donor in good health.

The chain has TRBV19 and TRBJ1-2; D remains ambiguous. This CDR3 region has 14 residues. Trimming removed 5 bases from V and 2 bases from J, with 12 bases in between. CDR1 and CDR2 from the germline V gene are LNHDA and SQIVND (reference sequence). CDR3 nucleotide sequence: TGTGCCAGTAGTGGCCACACAGACAACTATGGCTACACCTTC. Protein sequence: CASSGHTDNYGYTF. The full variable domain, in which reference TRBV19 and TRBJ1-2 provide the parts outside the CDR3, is DGGITQSPKYLFRKEGQNVTLSCEQNLNHDAMYWYRQDPGQGLRLIYYSQIVNDFQKGDIAEGYSVSREKKESFPLTVTSAQKNPTAFYLCASSGHTDNYGYTFGSGTRLTVV.

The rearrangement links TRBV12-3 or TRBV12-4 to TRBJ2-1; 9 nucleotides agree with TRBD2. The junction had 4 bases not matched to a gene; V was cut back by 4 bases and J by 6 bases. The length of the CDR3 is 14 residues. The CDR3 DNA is TGTGCCAGCAGTTCCGGGACTAGCCTCAATGAGCAGTTCTTC. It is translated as CASSSGTSLNEQFF.

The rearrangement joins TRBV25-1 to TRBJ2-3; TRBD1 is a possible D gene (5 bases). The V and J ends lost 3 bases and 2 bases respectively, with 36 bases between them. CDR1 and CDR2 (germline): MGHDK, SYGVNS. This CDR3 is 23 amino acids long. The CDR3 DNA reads TGTGCCAGCAGTGAGCACGTAGGGGTAGCTGGAGAATCCATGGCAGCGACCACAGATACGCAGTATTTT. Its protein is CASSEHVGVAGESMAATTDTQYF.

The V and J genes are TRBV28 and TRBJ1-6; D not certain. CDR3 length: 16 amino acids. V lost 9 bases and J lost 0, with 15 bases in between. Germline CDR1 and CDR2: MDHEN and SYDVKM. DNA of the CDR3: TGTGCCAGTCACGGGCGGCAGAGCTCCTATAATTCACCCCTCCACTTT. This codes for CASHGRQSSYNSPLHF.

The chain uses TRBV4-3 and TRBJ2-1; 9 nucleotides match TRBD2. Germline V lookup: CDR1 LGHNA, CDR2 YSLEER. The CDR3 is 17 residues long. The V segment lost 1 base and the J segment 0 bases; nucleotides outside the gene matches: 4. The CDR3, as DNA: TGCGCCAGCAGCCAAGTTCTAGCGGGGCCCTCCTACAATGAGCAGTTCTTC. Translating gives CASSQVLAGPSYNEQFF.

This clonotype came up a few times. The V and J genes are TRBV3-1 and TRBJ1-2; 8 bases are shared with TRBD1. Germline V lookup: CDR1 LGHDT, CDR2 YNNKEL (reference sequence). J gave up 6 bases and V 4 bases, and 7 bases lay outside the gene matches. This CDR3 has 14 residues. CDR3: CASSRWQGADGYTF. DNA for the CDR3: TGTGCCAGCAGCCGCTGGCAGGGGGCGGATGGCTACACCTTC.

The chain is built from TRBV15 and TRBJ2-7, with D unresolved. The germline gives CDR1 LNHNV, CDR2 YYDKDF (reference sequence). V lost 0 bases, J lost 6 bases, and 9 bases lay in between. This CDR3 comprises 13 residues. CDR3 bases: TGTGCCACCAGCAGAGATCTCTTATCCGAGCAGTACTTC. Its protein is CATSRDLLSEQYF.

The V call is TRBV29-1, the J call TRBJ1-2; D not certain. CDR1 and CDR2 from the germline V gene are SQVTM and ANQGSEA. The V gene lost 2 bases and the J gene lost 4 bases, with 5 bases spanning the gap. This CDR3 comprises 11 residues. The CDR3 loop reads CSVESLYGYTF. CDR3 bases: TGCAGCGTTGAATCCCTCTATGGCTACACCTTC.

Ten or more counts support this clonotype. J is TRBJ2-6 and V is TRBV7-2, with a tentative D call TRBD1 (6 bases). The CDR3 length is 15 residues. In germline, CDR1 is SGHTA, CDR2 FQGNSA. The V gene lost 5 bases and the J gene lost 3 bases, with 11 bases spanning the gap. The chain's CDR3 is CASSRQVFGANVLTF. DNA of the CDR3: TGTGCCAGCAGCCGACAGGTGTTTGGGGCCAACGTCCTGACTTTC.

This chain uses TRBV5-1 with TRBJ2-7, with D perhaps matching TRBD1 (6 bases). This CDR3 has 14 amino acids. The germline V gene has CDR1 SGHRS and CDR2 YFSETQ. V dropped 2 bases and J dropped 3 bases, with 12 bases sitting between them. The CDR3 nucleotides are TGCGCCAGCAGCTTAACAGGGCTAGACTACGAGCAGTACTTC. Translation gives CASSLTGLDYEQYF. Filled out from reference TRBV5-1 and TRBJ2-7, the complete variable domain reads KAGVTQTPRYLIKTRGQQVTLSCSPISGHRSVSWYQQTPGQGLQFLFEYFSETQRNKGNFPGRFSGRQFSNSRSEMNVSTLELGDSALYLCASSLTGLDYEQYFGPGTRLTVT.

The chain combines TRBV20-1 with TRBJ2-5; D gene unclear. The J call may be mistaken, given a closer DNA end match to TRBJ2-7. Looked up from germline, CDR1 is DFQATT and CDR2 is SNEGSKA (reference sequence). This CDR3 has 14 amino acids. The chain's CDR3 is CSARPSLQFYEQYF. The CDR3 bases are TGCAGTGCAAGACCCAGCCTTCAATTCTACGAGCAGTACTTC.

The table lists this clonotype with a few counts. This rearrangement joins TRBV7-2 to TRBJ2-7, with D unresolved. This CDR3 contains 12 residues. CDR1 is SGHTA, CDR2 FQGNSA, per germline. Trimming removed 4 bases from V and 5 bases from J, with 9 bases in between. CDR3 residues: CASSSTPHEQYF. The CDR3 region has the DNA TGTGCCAGCAGCTCCACTCCCCACGAGCAGTACTTC.

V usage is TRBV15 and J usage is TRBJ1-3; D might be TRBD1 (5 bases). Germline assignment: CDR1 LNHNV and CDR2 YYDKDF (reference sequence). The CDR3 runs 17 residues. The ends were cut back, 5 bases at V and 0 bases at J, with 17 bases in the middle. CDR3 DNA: TGTGCCACCAGCCCCGAGTCGGGACCGAGCTCTGGAAACACCATATATTTT. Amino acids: CATSPESGPSSGNTIYF.

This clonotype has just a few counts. Written as DNA, the CDR3 is TGTGCCAGCAGCTACCGTATCAGGGACGTCGTTGAAAAACTGTTTTTT. The encoded protein is CASSYRIRDVVEKLFF. V usage is TRBV7-4 and J usage is TRBJ1-4; a possible D gene is TRBD1 (5 bases). V was pared by 4 bases and J by 7 bases, with 19 bases between. The CDR3 is made up of 16 amino acids. CDR1 is SGHVT, CDR2 SQSDAQ, per germline.

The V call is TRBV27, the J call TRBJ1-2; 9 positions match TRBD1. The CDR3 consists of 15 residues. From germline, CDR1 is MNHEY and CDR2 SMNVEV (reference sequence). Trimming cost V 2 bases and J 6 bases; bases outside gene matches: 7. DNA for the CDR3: TGTGCCAGCAGTTTAGACGGACAGGGGAGAAATGGCTACACCTTC. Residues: CASSLDGQGRNGYTF.

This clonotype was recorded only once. CDR3 region: CASSRPNRGWGQPQHF. The DNA of the CDR3 is TGTGCCAGCAGCCGCCCGAATCGGGGATGGGGTCAGCCCCAGCATTTT. The chain has TRBV6-2 or TRBV6-3 and TRBJ1-5; D is ambiguous. Germline CDR1 is MNHEY and CDR2 is SVGEGT. The V end was cut by 6 bases, the J end by 6 bases, with 21 bases between. This CDR3 region has 16 residues.

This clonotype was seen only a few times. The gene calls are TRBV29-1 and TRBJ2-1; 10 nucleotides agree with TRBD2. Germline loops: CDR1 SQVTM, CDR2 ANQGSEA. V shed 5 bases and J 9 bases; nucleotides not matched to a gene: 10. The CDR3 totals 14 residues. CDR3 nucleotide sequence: TGCAGCGTTAGGGTGAGCGGGGGGGCGGTTGAGCAGTTCTTC. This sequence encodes CSVRVSGGAVEQFF.

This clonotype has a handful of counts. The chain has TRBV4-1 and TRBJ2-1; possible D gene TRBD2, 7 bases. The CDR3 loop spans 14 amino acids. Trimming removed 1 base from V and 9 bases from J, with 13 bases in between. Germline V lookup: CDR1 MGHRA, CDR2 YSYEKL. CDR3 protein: CASSQAGGGGEQFF. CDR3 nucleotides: TGCGCCAGCAGCCAAGCGGGGGGCGGGGGTGAGCAGTTCTTC.

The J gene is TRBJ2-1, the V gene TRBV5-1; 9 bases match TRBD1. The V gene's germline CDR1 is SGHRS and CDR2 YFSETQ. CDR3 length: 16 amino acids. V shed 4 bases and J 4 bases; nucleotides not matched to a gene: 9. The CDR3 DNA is TGCGCCAGCAGCGGGACAGGGAACCCTGGGTACAATGAGCAGTTCTTC. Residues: CASSGTGNPGYNEQFF. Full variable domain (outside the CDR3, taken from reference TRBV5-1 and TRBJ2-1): KAGVTQTPRYLIKTRGQQVTLSCSPISGHRSVSWYQQTPGQGLQFLFEYFSETQRNKGNFPGRFSGRQFSNSRSEMNVSTLELGDSALYLCASSGTGNPGYNEQFFGPGTRLTVL.

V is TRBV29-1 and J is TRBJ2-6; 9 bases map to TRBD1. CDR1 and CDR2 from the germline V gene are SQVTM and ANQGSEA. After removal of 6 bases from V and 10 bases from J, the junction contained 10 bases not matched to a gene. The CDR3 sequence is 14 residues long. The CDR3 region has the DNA TGCAGCGTCGGATACAGGGGGCAAGAGAACGTCCTGACTTTC. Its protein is CSVGYRGQENVLTF.

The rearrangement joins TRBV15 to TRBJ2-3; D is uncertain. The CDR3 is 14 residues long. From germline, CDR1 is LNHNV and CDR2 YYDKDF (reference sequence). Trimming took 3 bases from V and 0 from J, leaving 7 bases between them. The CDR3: CATSRYGSTDTQYF. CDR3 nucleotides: TGTGCCACCAGCAGGTACGGGAGCACAGATACGCAGTATTTT.

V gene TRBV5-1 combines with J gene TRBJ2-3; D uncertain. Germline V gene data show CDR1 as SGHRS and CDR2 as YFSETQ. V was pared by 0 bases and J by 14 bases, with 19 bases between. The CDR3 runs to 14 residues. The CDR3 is CASSLESRTLPPYF. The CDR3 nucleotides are TGCGCCAGCAGCTTGGAGTCTAGGACCCTTCCCCCGTATTTT.

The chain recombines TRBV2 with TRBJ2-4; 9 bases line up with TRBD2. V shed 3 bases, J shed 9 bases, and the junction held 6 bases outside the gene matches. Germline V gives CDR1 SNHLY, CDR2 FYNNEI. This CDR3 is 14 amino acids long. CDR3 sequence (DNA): TGTGCCAGCAGTGATCGGCGCGGGGGGGTCATTCAGTACTTC. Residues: CASSDRRGGVIQYF.

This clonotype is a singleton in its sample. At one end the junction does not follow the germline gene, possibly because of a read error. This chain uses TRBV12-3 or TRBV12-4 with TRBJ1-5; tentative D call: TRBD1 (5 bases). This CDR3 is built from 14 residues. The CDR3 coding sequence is TGTGCCAGCAGTTTCCGGGACGTCAATCACCCCCAGCATTTT. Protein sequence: CASSFRDVNHPQHF.

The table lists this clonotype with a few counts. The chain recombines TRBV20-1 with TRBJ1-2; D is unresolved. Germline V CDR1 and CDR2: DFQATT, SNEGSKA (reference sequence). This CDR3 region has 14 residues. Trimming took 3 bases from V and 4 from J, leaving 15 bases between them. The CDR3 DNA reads TGCAGTGCTAGTAGGCCCGCGGGTGGCTATGGCTACACCTTC. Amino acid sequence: CSASRPAGGYGYTF.

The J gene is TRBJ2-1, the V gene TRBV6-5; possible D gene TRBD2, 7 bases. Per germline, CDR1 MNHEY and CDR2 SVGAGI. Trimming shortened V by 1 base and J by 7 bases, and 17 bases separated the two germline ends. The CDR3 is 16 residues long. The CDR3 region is CASSYFLGGGQNEQFF. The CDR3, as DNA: TGTGCCAGCAGTTACTTTCTTGGGGGGGGGCAAAATGAGCAGTTCTTC.

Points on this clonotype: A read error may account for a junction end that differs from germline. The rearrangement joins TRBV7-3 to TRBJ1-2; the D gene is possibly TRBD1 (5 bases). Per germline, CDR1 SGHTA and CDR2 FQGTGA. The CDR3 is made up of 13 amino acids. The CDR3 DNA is TGTGCCAGCAGCTTGACAGTCGGGAGTGGCTGCACCTTC. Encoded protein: CASSLTVGSGCTF.

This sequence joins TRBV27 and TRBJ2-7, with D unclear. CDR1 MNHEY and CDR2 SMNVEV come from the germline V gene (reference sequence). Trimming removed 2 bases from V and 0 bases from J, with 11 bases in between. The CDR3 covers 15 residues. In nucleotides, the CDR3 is TGTGCCAGCAGTTTACCCGGACGGAGCTCCTACGAGCAGTACTTC. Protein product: CASSLPGRSSYEQYF.

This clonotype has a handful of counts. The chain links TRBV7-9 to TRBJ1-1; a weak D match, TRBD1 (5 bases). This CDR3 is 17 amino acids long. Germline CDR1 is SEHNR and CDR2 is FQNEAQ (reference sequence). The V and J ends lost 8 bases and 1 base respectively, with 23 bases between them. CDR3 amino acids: CASAGRLGSSSNTEAFF. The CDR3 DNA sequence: TGTGCCAGCGCGGGACGTCTTGGCTCGTCCTCGAACACTGAAGCTTTCTTT.

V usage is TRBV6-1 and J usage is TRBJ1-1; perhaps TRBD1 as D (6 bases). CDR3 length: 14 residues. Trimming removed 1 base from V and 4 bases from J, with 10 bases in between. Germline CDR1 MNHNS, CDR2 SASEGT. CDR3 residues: CASSEDRDSTEAFF. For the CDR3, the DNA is TGTGCCAGCAGTGAAGACAGGGATTCCACTGAAGCTTTCTTT.